These 31 T cell receptor beta chains originate from one sample sequenced in a study of T cell repertoires in cytomegalovirus infection. TCRdb re-called the reads through MiXCR, storing one row per CDR3 protein. The sample has fewer than 400,000 distinct CDR3 sequences; less than 20% are singletons. Sequencing was done on a sample of PBMCs. The receptors were gathered from a human donor in good health (CMV status not recorded). Some clones in this sample may be carry-over from other donors' samples.

This clonotype was seen only a few times. V is TRBV7-2 and J is TRBJ1-5, with D perhaps matching TRBD1 (5 bases). The germline V gene has CDR1 SGHTA and CDR2 FQGNSA. Trimming pared 3 bases from V and 7 bases from J, leaving 16 bases between. The CDR3 length is 15 residues. The CDR3 nucleotides are TGTGCCAGCAGCTTCGAGGGGAATAGCTACCAGCCCCAGCATTTT. It yields the protein CASSFEGNSYQPQHF.

The chain has TRBV19 and TRBJ2-2; unclear D gene. The CDR3 runs to 16 residues. Germline V gene sequence: CDR1 LNHDA, CDR2 SQIVND (reference sequence). The V end lost 3 bases, the J end lost 4 bases, and 15 bases lay between the germline ends. The CDR3 region has the DNA TGTGCCAGTAGTATTAGTTGGCGCTTGGGCACCGGGGAGCTGTTTTTT. Translation: CASSISWRLGTGELFF.

This clonotype was picked up many times. The chain uses TRBV12-3 or TRBV12-4 and TRBJ1-5; D gene ambiguous. This CDR3 spans 15 amino acids. The V end was cut by 4 bases, the J end by 0 bases, with 10 bases between. The chain's CDR3 is CASSSGLYSNQPQHF. CDR3 bases: TGTGCCAGCAGTTCGGGTCTGTATAGCAATCAGCCCCAGCATTTT.

This clonotype has a count of ten or more. The chain carries TRBV7-7 and TRBJ2-5; no clear D gene. The length of the CDR3 is 15 residues. The germline V and J ends were trimmed by 3 bases and 3 bases, with 14 bases remaining between them. Germline CDR1 and CDR2: SSHAT and FNYEAQ (reference sequence). The CDR3 sequence: CASSLVDRAEETQYF. The CDR3 DNA reads TGTGCCAGCAGCTTGGTTGATCGAGCTGAAGAGACCCAGTACTTC.

In this sample, this clonotype turned up many times. The rearrangement uses TRBV12-3 or TRBV12-4 and TRBJ2-1; weak D call: TRBD2 (5 bases). This CDR3 spans 14 amino acids. Trimming left V 5 bases short and J 0 bases short, with 8 bases between. This CDR3 reads CASSSGSSYNEQFF. Written as DNA, the CDR3 is TGTGCCAGCAGTAGCGGTAGCTCCTACAATGAGCAGTTCTTC.

This clonotype came up many times. The chain has TRBV7-9 and TRBJ2-3; TRBD2 is a possible D gene (6 bases). The CDR3 length is 15 residues. V lost 3 bases, J lost 0 bases, and 10 bases lay in between. Germline assignment: CDR1 SEHNR and CDR2 FQNEAQ (reference sequence). This CDR3 reads CASSFTGTSTDTQYF. The CDR3 DNA follows: TGTGCCAGCAGCTTCACCGGGACTAGCACAGATACGCAGTATTTT.

This clonotype was seen many times. The V and J genes are TRBV7-2 and TRBJ2-7; TRBD2 might be the D (6 bases). CDR3 length equals 12 residues. Germline V gene data show CDR1 as SGHTA and CDR2 as FQGNSA. V lost 5 bases, J lost 7 bases, and 12 bases lay in between. CDR3 sequence reads: CASSLWAGEQYF. CDR3 coding DNA: TGTGCCAGCAGCCTCTGGGCGGGGGAGCAGTACTTC.

This clonotype was detected many times. CDR3 coding DNA: TGTGCCAGCAGCTTATACTCCCAGGCTAGCTCCTACGAGCAGTACTTC. Amino acids: CASSLYSQASSYEQYF. The chain links TRBV7-6 to TRBJ2-7; D not resolved. Trimming removed 2 bases from V and 0 bases from J, with 14 bases in between. The germline CDR1 and CDR2 sequences are SGHVS and FNYEAQ. CDR3 length: 16 residues.

This clonotype has at least ten counts. This chain joins TRBV12-3 or TRBV12-4 and TRBJ2-1; possible D gene TRBD2, 5 bases. This CDR3 is 13 amino acids long. The V gene lost 7 bases and the J gene lost 8 bases, with 15 bases spanning the gap. The CDR3 DNA reads TGTGCCAGCACTCCCCGCGGACTCCATGAGCAGTTCTTC. The encoded protein is CASTPRGLHEQFF.

This clonotype came up a few times. The rearrangement links TRBV6-4 to TRBJ2-1; D uncertain. Trimming left V 6 bases short and J 5 bases short, with 5 bases between. The CDR3 runs 11 residues. CDR1 MRHNA and CDR2 SNTAGT come from the germline V gene. For the CDR3, the DNA is TGTGCCAGCAGAAAAGACAATGAGCAGTTCTTC. It codes for CASRKDNEQFF.

The chain has TRBV5-6 and TRBJ2-3; TRBD2 agrees at 13 bases. The trim removed 1 base at V and 4 bases at J, leaving 6 bases unmatched. Germline V gives CDR1 SGHDT, CDR2 YYEEEE. CDR3 length: 17 residues. The CDR3 loop is CASSLLPGTSGADTQYF. DNA for the CDR3: TGTGCCAGCAGCTTGTTACCCGGGACTAGCGGGGCAGATACGCAGTATTTT.

This clonotype was recorded many times. V is TRBV7-2 and J is TRBJ2-5; 7 nucleotides align to TRBD2. The CDR3 length is 15 residues. The germline CDR1 and CDR2 sequences are SGHTA and FQGNSA. The ends lost 5 bases at V and 5 bases at J; junction bases unmatched: 11. The CDR3 DNA is TGTGCCAGCAGCGTACTAGCGAACCTCCGGGAGACCCAGTACTTC. Its protein is CASSVLANLRETQYF.

This clonotype was recorded at least ten times. This chain joins TRBV19 and TRBJ1-5; possibly TRBD1 for D (5 bases). The CDR3 extends over 13 amino acids. Trimming removed 6 bases from V and 7 bases from J, with 13 bases in between. Looked up from germline, CDR1 is LNHDA and CDR2 is SQIVND (reference sequence). The CDR3 region is CASSLRERQPQHF. In DNA form, the CDR3 reads TGTGCCAGTAGCCTCAGGGAAAGGCAGCCCCAGCATTTT.

This clonotype appeared a few times. The chain uses TRBV4-3 and TRBJ2-5; 12 bases align to TRBD2. This CDR3 has 20 amino acids. In germline, CDR1 is LGHNA, CDR2 YSLEER. Unmatched junction bases numbered 16, after V lost 0 bases and J lost 5 bases. As DNA, the CDR3 is TGCGCCAGCAGCCAAGATTACGTACGGCTAGCGGGAGGGATCTGGGAGACCCAGTACTTC. Encoded protein: CASSQDYVRLAGGIWETQYF.

The chain couples TRBV6-2 or TRBV6-3 to TRBJ2-7; D is perhaps TRBD1 (6 bases). The CDR3 runs 15 residues. Germline CDR1 is MNHEY and CDR2 is SVGEGT. V lost 0 bases to trimming and J lost 4 bases, with 13 bases between them. CDR3 region: CASSYSSDSHYEQYF. CDR3 DNA: TGTGCCAGCAGTTACTCCTCGGACAGCCATTACGAGCAGTACTTC.

The chain employs TRBV19 and TRBJ2-7, with TRBD1 matching 9 bases. Germline V gene lookup returns CDR1 LNHDA and CDR2 SQIVND (reference sequence). Trimming cost V 8 bases and J 5 bases; bases outside gene matches: 7. CDR3 size: 13 residues. The CDR3 DNA follows: TGTGCCAGTGGACAGGGGTTAATCCACGAGCAGTACTTC. The encoded protein is CASGQGLIHEQYF. The entire variable domain, with the rest obtained from reference TRBV19 and TRBJ2-7, is as follows: DGGITQSPKYLFRKEGQNVTLSCEQNLNHDAMYWYRQDPGQGLRLIYYSQIVNDFQKGDIAEGYSVSREKKESFPLTVTSAQKNPTAFYLCASGQGLIHEQYFGPGTRLTVT.

At least ten counts were recorded for this clonotype. V is TRBV12-5 and J is TRBJ2-1; D might be TRBD1 or TRBD2, each matching 5 bases. Germline V gene data show CDR1 as LGHNT and CDR2 as FRNRAP. Trimming cost V 2 bases and J 0 bases, with 20 bases left between them. There are 19 residues in the CDR3. The CDR3 nucleotides are TGTGCTAGTGGTTTGACCCGGGACGGAGAATTTAGCTCCTACAATGAGCAGTTCTTC. Translating it yields CASGLTRDGEFSSYNEQFF.

This clonotype was counted at least ten times. The J gene is TRBJ2-1, the V gene TRBV11-2; no firm D call. Trimming shortened V by 1 base and J by 8 bases, and 6 bases separated the two germline ends. This CDR3 spans 12 amino acids. In germline, CDR1 is SGHAT, CDR2 FQNNGV. The CDR3 sequence: CASSLVYDEQFF. CDR3 coding DNA: TGTGCCAGCAGCTTAGTTTACGATGAGCAGTTCTTC.

This chain joins TRBV15 and TRBJ2-1, with 7 bases fitting TRBD1. The CDR3 runs to 17 residues. The germline V gene has CDR1 LNHNV and CDR2 YYDKDF (reference sequence). Losses at the gene ends were 3 bases for V and 0 bases for J; bases not matched to a gene: 8. CDR3 amino acids: CATSSPTGLSSYNEQFF. CDR3 nucleotides: TGTGCCACCAGCAGCCCGACAGGGCTGAGCTCCTACAATGAGCAGTTCTTC.

This clonotype was counted many times. V usage is TRBV7-2 and J usage is TRBJ2-5; 15 bases map to TRBD2. The junction had 5 bases not matched to a gene; V was cut back by 5 bases and J by 1 base. This CDR3 contains 17 residues. Per the germline V gene, CDR1 is SGHTA and CDR2 is FQGNSA. CDR3 DNA sequence: TGTGCCAGCAGCCGGACTAGCGGGGGGGCCGGCCAAGAGACCCAGTACTTC. It is translated as CASSRTSGGAGQETQYF.

The sample holds a few counts of this clonotype. The gene calls are TRBV20-1 and TRBJ2-3, with no clear D. This CDR3 region has 13 residues. V lost 0 bases and J 8 bases, leaving 12 bases between the germline ends. CDR1 and CDR2 from the germline V gene are DFQATT and SNEGSKA (reference sequence). The CDR3 bases are TGCAGTGCTAGAGATGGAGTTGGGCCTACGCAGTATTTT. As protein: CSARDGVGPTQYF.

A few counts support this clonotype. The chain couples TRBV7-9 to TRBJ2-3, with a possible D match to TRBD2 (5 bases). V lost 4 bases, J lost 4 bases, and 18 bases lay in between. This CDR3 comprises 16 residues. The germline V gene has CDR1 SEHNR and CDR2 FQNEAQ (reference sequence). The CDR3 bases are TGTGCCAGCAGCTCCCGGACTGACCGCCGTCCAGATACGCAGTATTTT. Amino acid sequence: CASSSRTDRRPDTQYF.

The chain links TRBV7-9 to TRBJ2-3; weak D call: TRBD2 (6 bases). Germline-derived CDR1 and CDR2 are SEHNR and FQNEAQ (reference sequence). V was trimmed by 1 base and J by 3 bases, leaving 17 bases between them. The length of the CDR3 is 17 residues. The CDR3 DNA reads TGTGCCAGCAGCTTAGGCGGGACCCACGCAGGAACAGATACGCAGTATTTT. This sequence encodes CASSLGGTHAGTDTQYF.

The genes are TRBV5-1 and TRBJ2-2; D is ambiguous. This CDR3 comprises 15 residues. The V end was cut by 1 base, the J end by 1 base, with 8 bases between. Germline V CDR1 and CDR2: SGHRS, YFSETQ. CDR3 in DNA: TGCGCCAGCAGCTTGATCAGAGTGAACACCGGGGAGCTGTTTTTT. Protein product: CASSLIRVNTGELFF.

The J gene is TRBJ2-1, the V gene TRBV2; 9 nucleotides line up with TRBD2. J gave up 4 bases and V 11 bases, and 12 bases lay outside the gene matches. Per the germline V gene, CDR1 is SNHLY and CDR2 is FYNNEI. The CDR3 spans 15 residues. The CDR3 reads CAGRTGLAQYNEQFF. The CDR3 DNA is TGTGCCGGAAGAACGGGACTAGCACAGTACAATGAGCAGTTCTTC.

This rearrangement joins TRBV6-5 to TRBJ1-2, with D unclear. The CDR3 loop spans 14 amino acids. The germline V gene encodes CDR1 MNHEY and CDR2 SVGAGI. The ends were cut back, 2 bases at V and 2 bases at J, with 9 bases in the middle. The CDR3 region is CASSYRAGNYGYTF. Written as DNA, the CDR3 is TGTGCCAGCAGTTACCGTGCGGGGAACTATGGCTACACCTTC.

This clonotype was detected many times. The chain joins TRBV7-2 to TRBJ1-4, with D perhaps TRBD1 (5 bases). V was trimmed by 5 bases and J by 0 bases, leaving 16 bases between them. Germline loops: CDR1 SGHTA, CDR2 FQGNSA. The CDR3 spans 17 residues. CDR3: CASSPWGRAATNEKLFF. In DNA form, the CDR3 reads TGTGCCAGCAGCCCCTGGGGGAGGGCAGCAACTAATGAAAAACTGTTTTTT.

At least ten counts were recorded for this clonotype. The genes are TRBV6-1 and TRBJ2-7; maybe TRBD1 (6 bases). Germline V CDR1 and CDR2: MNHNS, SASEGT. The CDR3 runs to 17 residues. Trimming took 4 bases from V and 5 from J, leaving 24 bases between them. DNA of the CDR3: TGTGCCAGCAGTGCCGGGACAACCCCTGGACTTTCGGACGAGCAGTACTTC. This sequence encodes CASSAGTTPGLSDEQYF.

This clonotype was detected only a few times. This chain joins TRBV12-3 or TRBV12-4 and TRBJ2-6, with TRBD2 as a possible D gene (6 bases). V was cut by 1 base and J by 2 bases, with 18 bases left in between. This CDR3 is built from 19 residues. DNA of the CDR3: TGTGCCAGCAGTTTAGTCTCCTCGGTGGGCGGGGCTGGGGCCAACGTCCTGACTTTC. Residues: CASSLVSSVGGAGANVLTF.

This clonotype has more than one count but fewer than ten. The chain carries TRBV28 and TRBJ1-2; D is undetermined. V lost 4 bases to trimming and J lost 4 bases, with 13 bases between them. This CDR3 spans 14 amino acids. In germline, CDR1 is MDHEN, CDR2 SYDVKM. As DNA, the CDR3 is TGTGCCAGCAGTTCTTGGGAGACGAGCTATGGCTACACCTTC. It yields the protein CASSSWETSYGYTF.

The chain has TRBV20-1 and TRBJ1-2, with D tentatively TRBD1 (5 bases). The germline V and J ends were trimmed by 6 bases and 4 bases, with 18 bases remaining between them. This CDR3 has 14 amino acids. Per the germline V gene, CDR1 is DFQATT and CDR2 is SNEGSKA (reference sequence). DNA of the CDR3: TGCAGTGCGTCCGTCCGGGGCGGGAGCTATGGCTACACCTTC. This translates into CSASVRGGSYGYTF.